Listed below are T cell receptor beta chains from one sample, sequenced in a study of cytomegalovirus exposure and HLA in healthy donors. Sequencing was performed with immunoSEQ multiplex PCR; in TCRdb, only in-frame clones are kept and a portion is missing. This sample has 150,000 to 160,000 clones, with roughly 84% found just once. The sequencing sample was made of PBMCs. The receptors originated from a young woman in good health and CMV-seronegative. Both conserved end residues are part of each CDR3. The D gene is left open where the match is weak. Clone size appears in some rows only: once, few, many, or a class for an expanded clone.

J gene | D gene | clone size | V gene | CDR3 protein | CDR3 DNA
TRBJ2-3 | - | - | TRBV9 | CASSVQGPPDTQYF | TGTGCCAGCAGCGTCCAGGGGCCCCCAGATACGCAGTATTTT
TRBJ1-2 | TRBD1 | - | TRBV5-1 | CASSWRDRGTVYTF | TGCGCCAGCAGCTGGCGGGACAGGGGGACGGTCTACACCTTC
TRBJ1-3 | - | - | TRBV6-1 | CASSDTPGDSDSGNTIYF | TGTGCCAGCAGTGACACCCCGGGGGACTCCGACTCTGGAAACACCATATATTTT
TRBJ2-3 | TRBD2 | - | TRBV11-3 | CASSSRTSGGTDTQYF | TGTGCCAGCAGCTCCCGGACTAGCGGAGGCACAGATACGCAGTATTTT
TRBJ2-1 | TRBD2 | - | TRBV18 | CASSPPIAGSYNEQFF | TGTGCCAGCTCACCACCGATAGCGGGGTCCTACAATGAGCAGTTCTTC
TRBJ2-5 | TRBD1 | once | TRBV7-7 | CASSWTGQETQYF | TGTGCTAGCAGTTGGACAGGCCAAGAGACCCAGTACTTC
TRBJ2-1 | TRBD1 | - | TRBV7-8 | CASSINPQQGNEQFF | TGTGCCAGCAGCATAAACCCCCAACAGGGGAATGAGCAGTTCTTC
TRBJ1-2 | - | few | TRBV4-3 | CASSQDEGGGYGYTF | TGCGCCAGCAGCCAAGATGAAGGGGGGGGGTATGGCTACACCTTC
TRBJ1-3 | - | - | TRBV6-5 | CASSVDNSGNTIYF | TGTGCCAGCAGTGTGGACAACTCTGGAAACACCATATATTTT
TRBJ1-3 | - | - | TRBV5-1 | CASSLAAASGNTIYF | TGCGCCAGCAGCTTGGCGGCGGCCTCTGGAAACACCATATATTTT
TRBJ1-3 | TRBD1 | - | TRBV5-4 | CASSWTGGFSGNTIYF | TGTGCCAGCAGCTGGACAGGGGGATTCTCTGGAAACACCATATATTTT
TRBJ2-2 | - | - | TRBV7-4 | CASSLAPVRLLTGELFF | TGTGCCAGCAGCTTAGCGCCGGTCAGACTTCTCACCGGGGAGCTGTTTTTT
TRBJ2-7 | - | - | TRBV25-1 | CASSLYRETYEQYF | TGTGCCAGCAGCCTTTACCGGGAAACCTACGAGCAGTACTTC
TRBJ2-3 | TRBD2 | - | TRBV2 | CASSEGGKLTDTQYF | TGTGCCAGCAGTGAGGGGGGGAAGTTAACAGATACGCAGTATTTT
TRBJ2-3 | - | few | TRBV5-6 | CASSIDRLSTDTQYF | TGTGCCAGCAGCATCGACAGACTCAGCACAGATACGCAGTATTTT
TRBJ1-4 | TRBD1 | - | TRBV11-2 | CASSEGQGAGEKLFF | TGTGCCAGCAGCGAAGGACAGGGGGCGGGGGAAAAACTGTTTTTT
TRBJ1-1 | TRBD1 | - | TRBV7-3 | CASSLSGGTEAFF | TGTGCCAGCAGCTTATCAGGGGGCACTGAAGCTTTCTTT